The subject of this entry is one T cell receptor beta chain. As processed by the authors: For nucleated cells, counts were estimated from reference gene primer amplification. Profiling relied on immunoSEQ multiplex PCR, and the TCRdb table lists in-frame clones only, not all of them. V, J and clone size were drawn from that table, and D and trimming were deduced from the DNA. The sample records 150,000 to 200,000 clones, around four fifths being singletons. This sample stems from a study of blood T cell repertoires in COVID-19. Seattle researchers signed up patients amid active infection and tracked them longitudinally. The sample was peripheral blood. The clonotype originates from an elderly woman with COVID-19, enrolled during active disease.

CDR3 amino acids: CASSVRTGSFGNQPQHF. The CDR3 region has the DNA TGTGCCAGCAGTGTTCGGACAGGGTCATTCGGCAATCAGCCCCAGCATTTT. V is TRBV6-1 and J is TRBJ1-5, with 8 bases fitting TRBD1. Germline CDR1 is MNHNS and CDR2 is SASEGT. The CDR3 is made up of 17 amino acids. V was pared by 4 bases and J by 2 bases, with 10 bases of the junction left unmatched.